This TCR beta chain is from a study of PD-L1 blockade in urothelial cancer. Study context: Dosed intravenously at 1,200 mg every 3 weeks, atezolizumab was initiated by patients at some point between 2014 and 2016. Blood was analyzed 3 weeks (second dose) and 6 weeks after treatment start.

Time point denoted: peripheral blood 6 weeks after treatment start. Each patient supplied 1 to 8 pretreatment and on-treatment samples. CDR3 length equals 14 residues. Germline CDR1 is SGHAT and CDR2 is FQDESV (reference sequence). The J segment lost 3 bases and the V segment lost 4 bases, leaving 3 bases of the junction unmatched. PCRs each included synthetic TCR analog templates spiked in. Here immunoSEQ multiplex PCR was the method, and the copy in TCRdb shows in-frame clones only, minus some. There are about 120,000 clones in the sample; 91% occur only once, and 3% to 4.5% lies in the top ten. This TCR came from a man in his sixties with urothelial cancer. The rearrangement links TRBV11-1 to TRBJ2-5; 9 positions match TRBD1. Sequenced here: PBMCs, sampled around atezolizumab (anti-PD-L1) treatment. The CDR3 bases are TGTGCCAGCAGCTCGGGACAGGGAGAAGAGACCCAGTACTTC. Amino acid sequence: CASSSGQGEETQYF.